This T cell receptor (beta chain) was identified in a study of OX40 agonist ivuxolimab in advanced cancers. Study details: Dose-escalation patients were diagnosed with hepatocellular carcinoma, melanoma, renal cell cancer or head and neck cancer.

The study's findings and limits: At 0.1 to 3.0 mg/kg, clonal expansion of CD4+ and CD8+ blood T cells had occurred by week 6.

The germline V gene has CDR1 MNHNS and CDR2 SASEGT. The CDR3 spans 14 residues. V gave up 7 bases and J gave up 1 base, with 10 bases separating them. Libraries were prepared by immunoSEQ multiplex PCR; TCRdb keeps only in-frame clonotypes and omits some of them. The profile covers almost 90,000 clones, with roughly 93% appearing a single time and roughly 0.75% taken by the ten largest. On this clone: Its matching antigen is unknown.

The receptor was derived from an adult with an advanced solid tumor such as melanoma, head and neck, liver or kidney cancer. V and J are TRBV6-1 and TRBJ2-2; D is unresolved. The starting material was CD4+ or CD8+ T cells sorted from blood, obtained in a trial of the OX40 agonist ivuxolimab. CDR3 sequence: CASNQQRNTGELFF. The CDR3 DNA reads as TGTGCCAGCAACCAACAGCGGAACACCGGGGAGCTGTTTTTT.